This T cell receptor (beta chain) was observed in a study of blood T cell repertoires in COVID-19. Method: immunoSEQ multiplex PCR; TCRdb's copy keeps in-frame clones and lacks some. The sample carries about 36,000 clones, over 75% recorded once. This clone was recorded only once. V was pared by 4 bases and J by 0 bases, with 11 bases between. From germline, CDR1 is SGHDT and CDR2 YYEEEE. The CDR3 is 15 residues long. The V gene is TRBV5-6, the J gene TRBJ1-3; D is possibly TRBD1 (6 bases). The receptor was derived from a human donor in a cohort sampled during active COVID-19. The specimen sequenced was peripheral blood. The CDR3 sequence is CASSPGQRSGNTIYF. CDR3 DNA sequence: TGTGCCAGCAGCCCCGGACAGCGCTCTGGAAACACCATATATTTT.